Listed here is a single T cell receptor beta chain. From germline, CDR1 is DFQATT and CDR2 SNEGSKA (reference sequence). The V end lost 8 bases, the J end lost 7 bases, and 11 bases lay between the germline ends. The CDR3 totals 11 residues. This entry comes from a study of response to subunit inactivated influenza vaccine. From the RT-PCR reads, TCRdb called clonotypes with MiXCR, one entry per CDR3 protein. The data show around 190,000 distinct CDR3 sequences, roughly 8.7% seen once. This TCR came from a man aged 50 or older who received an inactivated influenza vaccine. The V gene is TRBV20-1, the J gene TRBJ2-2; D is unclear. The source was non-naive T cells sorted from PBMCs, collected on the day of vaccination. The CDR3 region has the DNA TGCAGTCCGGAACGGCTCGGGGAGCTGTTTTTT. Encoded protein: CSPERLGELFF.